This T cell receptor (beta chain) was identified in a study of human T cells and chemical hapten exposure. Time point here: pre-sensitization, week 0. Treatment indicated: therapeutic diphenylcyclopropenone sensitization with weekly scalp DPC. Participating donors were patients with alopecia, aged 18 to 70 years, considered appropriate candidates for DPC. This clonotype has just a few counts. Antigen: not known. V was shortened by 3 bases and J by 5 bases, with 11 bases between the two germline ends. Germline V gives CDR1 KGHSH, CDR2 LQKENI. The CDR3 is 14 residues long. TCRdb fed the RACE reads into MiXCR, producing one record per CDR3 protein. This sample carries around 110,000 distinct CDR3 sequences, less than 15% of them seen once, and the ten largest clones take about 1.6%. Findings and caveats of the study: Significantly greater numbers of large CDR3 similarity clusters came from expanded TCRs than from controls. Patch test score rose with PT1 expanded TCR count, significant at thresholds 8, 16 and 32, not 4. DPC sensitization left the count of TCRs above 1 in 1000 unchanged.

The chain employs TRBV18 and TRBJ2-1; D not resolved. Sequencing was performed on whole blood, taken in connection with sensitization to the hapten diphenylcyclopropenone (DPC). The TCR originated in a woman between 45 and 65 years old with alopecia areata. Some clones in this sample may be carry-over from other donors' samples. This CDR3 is CASSPSDAHNEQFF. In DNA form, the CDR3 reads TGTGCCAGCTCACCGTCGGACGCCCACAATGAGCAGTTCTTC.